Below are 19 T cell receptor beta chains sequenced from a single sample in a study of blood T cells in healthy people across ages. A second PCR of about 7 to 11 cycles used a sample-barcoded 5' primer and a J-beta primer mix. TCRdb re-derived calls from the 5' RACE reads in MiXCR, one entry per CDR3 protein. The table includes 450,000 to 700,000 distinct CDR3 sequences, 25% to 30% detected once. What was sequenced was blood. The receptors originated from a woman in her 70s in good health.

The chain couples TRBV7-2 to TRBJ2-6; D uncertain. V gave up 5 bases and J gave up 1 base, with 12 bases separating them. Germline V gene data show CDR1 as SGHTA and CDR2 as FQGNSA. The CDR3 contains 16 residues. The CDR3 is CASSLLPGSGANVLTF. The DNA for the CDR3 is TGTGCCAGCAGCCTCCTCCCCGGGTCTGGGGCCAACGTCCTGACTTTC.

Remarks on this clonotype: Sequence at one end of the junction differs from germline and may be a read error. The chain uses TRBV20-1 and TRBJ1-6; 9 bases line up with TRBD1. Germline V CDR1 and CDR2: DFQATT, SNEGSKA (reference sequence). There are 12 residues in the CDR3. CDR3 protein: CSVPRSGGTGLF. The CDR3, as DNA: TGCAGTGTACCTCGGTCGGGCGGGACAGGGCTGTTT.

This chain links TRBV29-1 with TRBJ2-1; weak D call: TRBD2 (5 bases). This CDR3 is 15 amino acids long. Germline CDR1 is SQVTM and CDR2 is ANQGSEA. V was clipped by 3 bases and J by 0 bases, with 12 bases between them. The CDR3 nucleotides read TGCAGCGTTGATCCCCGGGGAAGCTCCTACAATGAGCAGTTCTTC. Protein sequence: CSVDPRGSSYNEQFF.

The CDR3 nucleotides are TGCGCCAGCAGCTCGGAGCGGGGGCAAGAGACCCAGTACTTC. It is translated as CASSSERGQETQYF. V gene TRBV5-1 combines with J gene TRBJ2-5; 8 positions match TRBD2. The V segment lost 3 bases and the J segment 2 bases; nucleotides outside the gene matches: 3. The germline V gene has CDR1 SGHRS and CDR2 YFSETQ. CDR3 length: 14 residues.

The V call is TRBV12-3 or TRBV12-4, the J call TRBJ1-2; perhaps TRBD1 as D (6 bases). The CDR3 covers 15 residues. V lost 2 bases to trimming and J lost 0 bases, with 10 bases between them. CDR3 region: CASSLTGTSNYGYTF. The CDR3 bases are TGTGCCAGCAGTTTAACCGGGACATCTAACTATGGCTACACCTTC.

J is TRBJ2-4 and V is TRBV29-1; a possible D gene is TRBD1 (5 bases). The V end was cut by 4 bases, the J end by 8 bases, with 12 bases between. Germline V gene sequence: CDR1 SQVTM, CDR2 ANQGSEA. The CDR3 is 12 residues long. The CDR3 DNA is TGCAGCGTTGTAAGGGGCGAGGACATTCAGTACTTC. Translated, it gives CSVVRGEDIQYF. Full variable domain (outside the CDR3, taken from reference TRBV29-1 and TRBJ2-4): SAVISQKPSRDICQRGTSLTIQCQVDSQVTMMFWYRQQPGQSLTLIATANQGSEATYESGFVIDKFPISRPNLTFSTLTVSNMSPEDSSIYLCSVVRGEDIQYFGAGTRLSVL.

The J gene is TRBJ2-5, the V gene TRBV27; D may match TRBD1 or TRBD2 (5 bases each). The J call is doubtful: the DNA matches TRBJ2-1 better. The CDR3 is made up of 14 amino acids. The V gene's germline CDR1 is MNHEY and CDR2 SMNVEV (reference sequence). CDR3 sequence (DNA): TGTGCCAGCAGTTTCCACGGGGCAGAGAATGAGCAGTTCTTC. Residues: CASSFHGAENEQFF.

The chain combines TRBV2 with TRBJ1-1; D is uncertain. Per the germline V gene, CDR1 is SNHLY and CDR2 is FYNNEI. The CDR3 covers 16 residues. V lost 4 bases to trimming and J lost 0 bases, with 15 bases between them. The CDR3 loop is CASSVSVESMNTEAFF. The CDR3 nucleotides read TGTGCCAGCAGTGTTAGTGTGGAGAGCATGAACACTGAAGCTTTCTTT. Using reference TRBV2 and TRBJ1-1 for the parts outside the CDR3, the full variable domain is EPEVTQTPSHQVTQMGQEVILRCVPISNHLYFYWYRQILGQKVEFLVSFYNNEISEKSEIFDDQFSVERPDGSNFTLKIRSTKLEDSAMYFCASSVSVESMNTEAFFGQGTRLTVV.

The rearrangement links TRBV10-3 to TRBJ2-7, with 10 bases fitting TRBD2. The trim removed 7 bases at V and 5 bases at J, leaving 8 bases unmatched. The CDR3 sequence is 14 residues long. Per germline, CDR1 ENHRY and CDR2 SYGVKD. The CDR3 loop is CAITSGGAENEQYF. DNA for the CDR3: TGTGCCATCACCAGCGGGGGGGCCGAAAACGAGCAGTACTTC.

The chain couples TRBV12-3 or TRBV12-4 to TRBJ2-5; D uncertain. The CDR3 has 14 amino acids. The V gene lost 5 bases and the J gene lost 9 bases, with 19 bases spanning the gap. DNA for the CDR3: TGTGCCAGCAGTGCAGGACGGACCAAATGGGCCCAGTACTTC. Translated: CASSAGRTKWAQYF.

This chain links TRBV5-6 with TRBJ2-1, with TRBD2 matching over 12 bases. The ends lost 3 bases at V and 4 bases at J; junction bases unmatched: 8. The CDR3 contains 17 residues. CDR1 and CDR2 from the germline V gene are SGHDT and YYEEEE. The CDR3 nucleotides read TGTGCCAGCAGCTCTCTTCCGGGACTAGCGGGTTACAATGAGCAGTTCTTC. Its protein is CASSSLPGLAGYNEQFF.

With regard to this clonotype: One end of the junction varies from germline; a read error may be responsible. The J gene is TRBJ2-1, the V gene TRBV6-5; TRBD2 aligns across 8 bases. This CDR3 contains 15 residues. Germline V lookup: CDR1 MNHEY, CDR2 SVGAGI. CDR3 protein: CAGSYSAGGLYEQFF. The CDR3 region has the DNA TGTGCCGGCAGTTACTCGGCGGGGGGCCTCTATGAGCAGTTCTTC.

The rearrangement links TRBV29-1 to TRBJ2-7; tentatively, D is TRBD2 (6 bases). The CDR3 is 13 amino acids. Germline-derived CDR1 and CDR2 are SQVTM and ANQGSEA. Trimming left V 8 bases short and J 0 bases short, with 14 bases between. The DNA for the CDR3 is TGCAGCACACTGGACGGGAGCTCCTACGAGCAGTACTTC. Translation: CSTLDGSSYEQYF.

V is TRBV5-1 and J is TRBJ1-4; perhaps TRBD1 as D (5 bases). Germline lookup yields CDR1 SGHRS and CDR2 YFSETQ. The length of the CDR3 is 14 residues. V was cut by 0 bases and J by 4 bases, with 7 bases left in between. CDR3 nucleotides: TGCGCCAGCAGCTTGGGGGACGGTAATGAAAAACTGTTTTTT. Its protein product is CASSLGDGNEKLFF.

This chain links TRBV20-1 with TRBJ1-1, with 11 bases that match TRBD1. This CDR3 has 11 amino acids. Looked up from germline, CDR1 is DFQATT and CDR2 is SNEGSKA (reference sequence). J lost 8 bases, V lost 6 bases, and 2 bases had no gene match. CDR3 protein: CSAGTGGEAFF. The CDR3 region has the DNA TGCAGTGCCGGGACAGGGGGGGAAGCTTTCTTT.

This clonotype was seen only a few times. V usage is TRBV29-1 and J usage is TRBJ1-2; D is perhaps TRBD1 (5 bases). Trimming cost V 8 bases and J 8 bases, with 15 bases left between them. The V gene's germline CDR1 is SQVTM and CDR2 ANQGSEA. The CDR3 has 11 residues. The CDR3 spells CSLSPGEGYTF. In DNA, the CDR3 is TGCAGCCTCTCCCCGGGGGAGGGCTACACCTTC.

This chain links TRBV20-1 with TRBJ1-2; TRBD1 matches 9 bases. This CDR3 spans 14 amino acids. Trimming cost V 6 bases and J 6 bases; bases outside gene matches: 11. The germline V gene has CDR1 DFQATT and CDR2 SNEGSKA (reference sequence). CDR3 sequence (DNA): TGCAGTGCCAGCCGGGACAGGGATTCGAATGGCTACACCTTC. Translated: CSASRDRDSNGYTF.

J is TRBJ1-2 and V is TRBV14; D uncertain. The CDR3 spans 12 residues. CDR1 is SGHDN, CDR2 FVKESK, per germline. Trimming took 3 bases from V and 8 from J, leaving 10 bases between them. CDR3 bases: TGTGCCAGCAGCCAGTATCGGCGGGGCTACACCTTC. Protein sequence: CASSQYRRGYTF.

There are a few counts of this clonotype. The chain joins TRBV29-1 to TRBJ2-5; the match to TRBD1 covers 8 bases. The J call could be wrong; TRBJ2-7 is a better fit for the DNA end. From germline, CDR1 is SQVTM and CDR2 ANQGSEA. CDR3 length: 14 amino acids. CDR3 protein: CSVVRDRTTYEQYF. The CDR3 nucleotides read TGCAGCGTTGTGCGGGACAGGACAACCTACGAGCAGTACTTC.